Listed below are T cell receptor beta chains from one sample, sequenced in a study of blood T cell repertoires in COVID-19. Data came from immunoSEQ multiplex PCR; TCRdb stores just in-frame clones and leaves some out. The sample lists 200,000 or so clones, approximately 84% occurring once. The sample consisted of peripheral blood. The receptors were gathered from an older woman with acute or convalescent COVID-19. Both conserved end residues are part of each CDR3. D genes are given only for firm matches.

d_call,v_call,j_call,cdr3_nt,cdr3_aa
-,TRBV5-1,TRBJ1-5,TGCGCCAGCAGCTTGTCCGGTCAGGGAAATCAGCCCCAGCATTTT,CASSLSGQGNQPQHF
-,TRBV30,TRBJ1-1,TGTGCCTGGAGCTCAGACATGAACACTGAAGCTTTCTTT,CAWSSDMNTEAFF
-,TRBV5-1,TRBJ2-3,TGCGCCAGCAACTGGCTTGGCGAGACTAGCACAGATACGCAGTATTTT,CASNWLGETSTDTQYF
-,TRBV9,TRBJ2-3,TGTGCCAGCAGCGTAGGGGGAGTAACCGGGAATACGCAGTATTTT,CASSVGGVTGNTQYF
TRBD1,TRBV18,TRBJ2-1,TGTGCCAGCTCACCCTTGACAGGGAACGAGCAGTTCTTC,CASSPLTGNEQFF
-,TRBV19,TRBJ2-3,TGTGCCAGTAGTATAGGGGCCAGGGTCACAGATACGCAGTATTTT,CASSIGARVTDTQYF
TRBD2,TRBV7-2,TRBJ2-7,TGTGCCAGCAGCTTAGCGAGCGGGGGCCAGATCTACGAGCAGTACTTC,CASSLASGGQIYEQYF
-,TRBV7-9,TRBJ2-1,TGTGCCAGCAGCCAGTACGGGGCAGCGGGTGAGCAGTTCTTC,CASSQYGAAGEQFF
-,TRBV24-1,TRBJ2-3,TGTGCCACCAGTGATTCCCGCGGCGGCCCGAGCACAGATACGCAGTATTTT,CATSDSRGGPSTDTQYF
-,TRBV7-2,TRBJ2-7,TGTGCCAGCAGCGACAGTACCTACGAGCAGTACTTC,CASSDSTYEQYF
TRBD1,TRBV3-1/TRBV3-2,TRBJ1-6,TGTGCCAGCAGCCAAGGCAGGACAGGCTATAATTCACCCCTCCACTTT,CASSQGRTGYNSPLHF
-,TRBV18,TRBJ1-2,TGTGCCAGCTCAGGAAGCGGGGTAGACTATGGCTACACCTTC,CASSGSGVDYGYTF
-,TRBV12-3/TRBV12-4,TRBJ2-7,TGTGCCAGCAGTTTAGCGGCGGGGTACGAGCAGTACTTC,CASSLAAGYEQYF
-,TRBV6-5,TRBJ1-2,TGTGCCAGCGAGAGAAGGGCAGGGATAATGGGAGGCTACACCTTC,CASERRAGIMGGYTF
-,TRBV4-3,TRBJ2-6,TGCGCCAGCAGCCAAGTCGGGGGAACCGGGGCCAACGTCCTGACTTTC,CASSQVGGTGANVLTF
TRBD1,TRBV11-2,TRBJ1-4,TGTGCCAGCAGCATACGGACAGGCATTTCTGAAAAACTGTTTTTT,CASSIRTGISEKLFF
TRBD1,TRBV27,TRBJ1-2,TGTGCCAGCAGTTTCAGGGGGACCGAGTGGAATCCGGGGGGCTACACCTTC,CASSFRGTEWNPGGYTF
-,TRBV7-2,TRBJ1-5,TGTGCCAGCAGCTTAGAACAGTTCCAGCCCCAGCATTTT,CASSLEQFQPQHF
TRBD1,TRBV5-1,TRBJ2-3,TGCGCCAGCAGCTTGGAGGGACAGGGCACAGATACGCAGTATTTT,CASSLEGQGTDTQYF
TRBD2,TRBV5-1,TRBJ2-5,TGCGCCAGCAGCCAACGCCAGCGGGGGGCAGGGGAGACCCAGTACTTC,CASSQRQRGAGETQYF
-,TRBV19,TRBJ1-2,TGTGCCAGTAGAAACAGGGTGACCAACTATGGCTACACCTTC,CASRNRVTNYGYTF
TRBD2,TRBV4-1,TRBJ2-3,TGCGCCAGCAGCCACACTAGCGGGGGGGCCACAGATACGCAGTATTTT,CASSHTSGGATDTQYF
-,TRBV27,TRBJ1-2,TGTGCTAGCAGTTTACACCCCTTGGCCTATGGCTACACCTTC,CASSLHPLAYGYTF
TRBD1,TRBV10-3,TRBJ1-2,TGTGCCATCAGGCCGTCCACCGGGACAGGCGACACTAACTATGGCTACACCTTC,CAIRPSTGTGDTNYGYTF
TRBD2,TRBV5-4,TRBJ2-7,TGTGCCAGCAGCTTGGGGCCTAGCGGGGAGTACGAGCAGTACTTC,CASSLGPSGEYEQYF
TRBD1,TRBV7-2,TRBJ2-5,TGTGCCAGCAGGACCGGGACAGGGTACCAAGAGACCCAGTACTTC,CASRTGTGYQETQYF
TRBD1,TRBV11-3,TRBJ2-3,TGTGCCAGCAGCGCGGGACAGGGCCGCACAGATACGCAGTATTTT,CASSAGQGRTDTQYF